This TCR beta chain comes out of a study of early T cells in non-severe SARS-CoV-2 infection (TCRdb year 2021). At the level of the whole study: Because TCR sequencing relied on bulk RNA taken from unsorted whole blood, pairing of alpha and beta chains was not possible. Here is what the overall study found, with its caveats: Matching against VDJdb was skewed toward anti-spike CD8 responses, likely underestimated virus-specific expansions, and missed private and CD4 specificities.

Comments on this clonotype: Its antigen specificity is not known. Qualities for individual bases were not recorded, and no much larger clone is one base off.

According to the germline V gene (reference sequence), CDR1 reads DFQATT and CDR2 reads SNEGSKA. Counted from cysteine to phenylalanine, this CDR3 has 16 amino acids. Of the read, only the CDR3 DNA is kept; its 48 bases are in frame from base 1. V has 0 bases trimmed and J has 3 bases trimmed; junction bases matching no gene number 8. Set within a cohort of healthcare workers in London, UK, this nested case-control study involved weekly PCR testing of nasopharyngeal swabs along with blood sampling. Healthcare workers were recruited between 23 and 31 March 2020, during the week of the UK lockdown, and were followed weekly for up to roughly 15 weeks. Library prep was done by 5' RACE. This sample was sequenced with a NextSeq 500. The TCR library protocol attached unique molecular identifiers to individual cDNA molecules to correct for sequencing error and PCR bias. Sequencing covered both TCR alpha and beta chains, and within each sample the abundances of alpha and beta sequences were tightly co-correlated. In the paper's pipeline: Decombinator V4 was used to annotate TCR sequences for V gene, J gene and CDR3. Expanded TCRs were defined as changing significantly between any two time points under a Poisson model with p below 0.0001. TCR abundances were normalised to the total number of TCRs sequenced per sample and were expressed as counts per million. TRAV1-2 paired with TRAJ12, TRAJ20 or TRAJ33 defined MAIT TCRs, while TRAV10 paired with TRAJ18 defined iNKT TCRs. VDJdb, accessed on 1 November 2021, was searched for TCRs annotated for CMV, EBV and SARS-CoV-2, and TCRs annotated for more than one antigen were excluded. TCRdb applied fastp at Q25 and MiXCR to the public reads, then kept only in-frame beta chains. Rows with a matching CDR3 protein are joined into one entry that keeps the most common DNA and genes. V and J calls and clone size were set by TCRdb, not the authors. The sample includes 57,000 or so distinct CDR3 sequences, with 10% to 15% observed a single time. Around 4.9% of the sample is held by the ten biggest clonotypes.

The sample was whole blood. The TCR originated in an adult who was a healthcare worker with PCR-confirmed SARS-CoV-2 infection or an uninfected control (not recorded which). Recombination connected TRBV20-1 to TRBJ2-7, with 10 junctional bases fitting TRBD1. The nucleotide sequence reads TGCAGTGCTAGAGATGACCGGGGACAGGGGATCTACGAGCAGTACTTC. Protein translation: CSARDDRGQGIYEQYF.